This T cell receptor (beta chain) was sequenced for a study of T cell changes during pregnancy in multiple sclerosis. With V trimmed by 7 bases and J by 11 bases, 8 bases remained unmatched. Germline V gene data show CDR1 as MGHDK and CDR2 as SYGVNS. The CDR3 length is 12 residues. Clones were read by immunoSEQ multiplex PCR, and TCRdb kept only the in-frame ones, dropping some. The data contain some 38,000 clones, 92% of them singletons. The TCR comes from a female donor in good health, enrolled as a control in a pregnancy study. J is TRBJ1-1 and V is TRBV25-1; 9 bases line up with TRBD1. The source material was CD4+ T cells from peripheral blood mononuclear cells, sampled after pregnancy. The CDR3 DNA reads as TGTGCCAGCAAATTGGGACAGGGTGTTGCTTTCTTT. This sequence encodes CASKLGQGVAFF.